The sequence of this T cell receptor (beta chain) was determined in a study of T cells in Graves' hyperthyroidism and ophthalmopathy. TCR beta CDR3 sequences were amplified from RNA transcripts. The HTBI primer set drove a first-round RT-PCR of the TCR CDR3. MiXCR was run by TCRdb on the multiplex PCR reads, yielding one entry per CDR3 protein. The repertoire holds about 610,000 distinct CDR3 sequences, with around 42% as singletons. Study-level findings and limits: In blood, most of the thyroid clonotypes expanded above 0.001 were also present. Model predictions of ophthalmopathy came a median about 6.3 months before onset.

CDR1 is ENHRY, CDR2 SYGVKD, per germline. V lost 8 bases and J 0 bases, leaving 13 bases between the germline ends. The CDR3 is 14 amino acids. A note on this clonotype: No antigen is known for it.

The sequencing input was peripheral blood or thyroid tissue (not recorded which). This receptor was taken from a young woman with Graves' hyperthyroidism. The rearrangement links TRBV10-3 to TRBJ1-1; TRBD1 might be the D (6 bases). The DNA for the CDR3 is TGTGCCATCGGGGCGGGACACCTGAACACTGAAGCTTTCTTT. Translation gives CAIGAGHLNTEAFF.